This is a list of T cell receptor beta chains from one sample in a study of OX40 agonist ivuxolimab in advanced cancers. Sequencing was performed with immunoSEQ multiplex PCR; in TCRdb, only in-frame clones are kept and a portion is missing. The sample has 60,000 to 65,000 clones, roughly nine tenths seen once; the top ten hold around 11%. This sample comprised CD4+ or CD8+ T cells sorted from blood, obtained in a trial of the OX40 agonist ivuxolimab. These receptors came from an adult with an advanced solid tumor such as melanoma, head and neck, liver or kidney cancer. CDR3s leave out the opening cysteine and the closing phenylalanine or tryptophan. Each record gives: V gene, D gene, J gene, CDR3 protein. The D gene is left open where the match is weak.

>TRBV28|NA|TRBJ2-1
ASSWPGIHNEQF
>TRBV13|NA|TRBJ1-1
ASSSRPGTEAF
>TRBV4-1|TRBD1|TRBJ1-1
ASSQATGGNTEAF
>TRBV9|NA|TRBJ2-1
ASRRHSYNEQF
>TRBV5-1|NA|TRBJ2-3
ASNGGLSTDTQY
>TRBV7-9|TRBD1|TRBJ2-5
ASSKAGGEGLETQY
>TRBV29-1|TRBD2|TRBJ2-7
SVGRLAGGREQY
>TRBV11-2|NA|TRBJ2-3
ASSFLRVGSTDTQY
>TRBV4-1|TRBD1|TRBJ1-1
ASSQATGTVNTEAF
>TRBV5-1|TRBD2|TRBJ2-1
ASRGSGGPYNEQF
>TRBV14|NA|TRBJ1-6
ASSPAVGGNSPLH
>TRBV7-2|NA|TRBJ2-1
ASSRRLDFSYNEQF
>TRBV9|NA|TRBJ2-3
ASSVTGTDTQY
>TRBV5-4|NA|TRBJ1-3
ASSLDSSGNTIY
>TRBV19|NA|TRBJ1-2
ATDGSSSNYGYT
>TRBV23-1|NA|TRBJ1-4
ASKDPWGQTATNEKLF
>TRBV7-8|TRBD1|TRBJ1-3
ASSPDRGLNTIY
>TRBV27|TRBD2|TRBJ2-3
ASSPSLAGAGDTQY
>TRBV19|NA|TRBJ1-1
ASSISRTEAF
>TRBV28|NA|TRBJ1-3
ASSLPAREERGNTIY
>TRBV7-8|NA|TRBJ1-1
ASSPIALNTEAF
>TRBV7-8|NA|TRBJ2-1
ASSLPVNEQF
>TRBV27|NA|TRBJ1-2
ASSLSGIGFGYT
>TRBV19|NA|TRBJ1-1
ASSIEGTLRTEAF
>TRBV4-1|NA|TRBJ1-4
ASSQGPLLQHEKLF
>TRBV29-1|TRBD1|TRBJ2-7
SVEAQGAEQY
>TRBV15|TRBD1|TRBJ2-6
ATSRGLTGVGANVLT
>TRBV27|TRBD2|TRBJ2-2
ASSLWLAGGPNGELF
>TRBV15|NA|TRBJ1-4
ATSHERPSTNEKLF
>TRBV4-2|NA|TRBJ2-7
ASSQDGRGGGSYEQY
>TRBV30|NA|TRBJ2-6
AWSITGLSSSGANVLT
>TRBV10-2|NA|TRBJ2-7
ASSVLGQPSYEQY
>TRBV27|NA|TRBJ2-7
ASSFQGGHEQY
>TRBV9|NA|TRBJ2-5
ASSQGGGVQETQY
>TRBV30|TRBD1|TRBJ1-4
AWRSDRGDEKLF
>TRBV19|TRBD1|TRBJ1-6
ASSMGARGFFSPLH
>TRBV19|TRBD2|TRBJ2-2
ASSIDPSGSRELF
>TRBV2|NA|TRBJ1-1
ASSDRRGWGNTEAF
>TRBV19|NA|TRBJ1-1
ASTLHENTEAF
>TRBV11-2|NA|TRBJ2-3
ASSLFVEAGLNTQY
>TRBV11-3|NA|TRBJ2-3
ASSLDLGTTDTQY
>TRBV9|TRBD1|TRBJ2-3
ASSGTGGFVADTQY
>TRBV5-5|TRBD2|TRBJ2-7
ASSVGTSATYEQY
>TRBV9|NA|TRBJ2-4
ASSVDGRPGKNIQY
>TRBV7-6|TRBD2|TRBJ2-2
ASSLRTSGGHSGELF
>TRBV19|NA|TRBJ1-1
ASRPVAANTEAF
>TRBV6-6|TRBD1|TRBJ1-1
ASSYGQANTEAF
>TRBV27|NA|TRBJ2-3
ASSLADSLSTDTQY